The rows below give T cell receptor beta chains drawn from one sample of a study of blood T cell repertoires in COVID-19. Measured with immunoSEQ multiplex PCR; TCRdb has only the in-frame clones, and not every one. The repertoire has some 200,000 clones, around 89% of them found once; the top ten carry roughly 8.1%. Material for sequencing was PBMCs or T cells enriched from blood (not recorded which). These receptors were taken from a woman aged 18-29 years who had recovered from COVID-19. The CDR3 runs from the conserved cysteine through the conserved F or W. The order of the fields is CDR3 length, D gene, V gene, CDR3 protein. The D gene is left open where the match is weak.

CDR3 length: 15
D gene: TRBD1
V gene: TRBV28
CDR3 protein: CASLLLQGQSYGYTF

CDR3 length: 19
D gene: TRBD1
V gene: TRBV19
CDR3 protein: CASSIRGQGAISSYNEQFF

CDR3 length: 14
D gene: .
V gene: TRBV5-4
CDR3 protein: CASSSTARNTEAFF

CDR3 length: 13
D gene: .
V gene: TRBV28
CDR3 protein: CASSLYLYEKLFF

CDR3 length: 17
D gene: TRBD2
V gene: TRBV5-4
CDR3 protein: CASSPLQLAGATGELFF

CDR3 length: 16
D gene: TRBD1
V gene: TRBV5-1
CDR3 protein: CASSLGRARGHTEAFF

CDR3 length: 14
D gene: TRBD1
V gene: TRBV19
CDR3 protein: CASKPGQFEYGYTF

CDR3 length: 15
D gene: .
V gene: TRBV7-9
CDR3 protein: CASSPGRGRVYGYTF

CDR3 length: 16
D gene: TRBD1
V gene: TRBV19
CDR3 protein: CASNRWTGRGYTEAFF

CDR3 length: 16
D gene: TRBD1
V gene: TRBV28
CDR3 protein: CASSLPPGQGGFTIYF

CDR3 length: 16
D gene: TRBD1
V gene: TRBV2
CDR3 protein: CASSEGRDRGYNEQFF

CDR3 length: 14
D gene: .
V gene: TRBV28
CDR3 protein: CASSLDGPNSPLHF

CDR3 length: 13
D gene: .
V gene: TRBV30
CDR3 protein: CAWRQSPLQTQYF

CDR3 length: 14
D gene: TRBD1
V gene: TRBV5-1
CDR3 protein: CASSLDRAAYEQYF

CDR3 length: 14
D gene: TRBD1
V gene: TRBV14
CDR3 protein: CASSRPPTGNGYTF

CDR3 length: 13
D gene: .
V gene: TRBV15
CDR3 protein: CATSRIAGYGYTF

CDR3 length: 14
D gene: TRBD2
V gene: TRBV4-2
CDR3 protein: CASSPGGTTGEQFF

CDR3 length: 11
D gene: .
V gene: TRBV2
CDR3 protein: CASSYTDTQYF

CDR3 length: 15
D gene: .
V gene: TRBV11-2
CDR3 protein: CASSLNRGSEREQFF

CDR3 length: 16
D gene: .
V gene: TRBV6-4
CDR3 protein: CASSDHTGGQSDEQFF

CDR3 length: 15
D gene: TRBD1
V gene: TRBV5-5
CDR3 protein: CASSAKGTDSGELFF

CDR3 length: 15
D gene: TRBD2
V gene: TRBV9
CDR3 protein: CASSPSGASYNEQFF

CDR3 length: 14
D gene: .
V gene: TRBV2
CDR3 protein: CASSEPGSGNTIYF

CDR3 length: 18
D gene: TRBD2
V gene: TRBV9
CDR3 protein: CASSVGTSVRSSYNEQFF

CDR3 length: 16
D gene: .
V gene: TRBV18
CDR3 protein: CASSPPLREVGNTIYF

CDR3 length: 12
D gene: .
V gene: TRBV24-1
CDR3 protein: CATSDSDTEAFF

CDR3 length: 13
D gene: .
V gene: TRBV3-1/TRBV3-2
CDR3 protein: CASSQGDRRGYTF

CDR3 length: 13
D gene: .
V gene: TRBV27
CDR3 protein: CASSLQLNYGYTF

CDR3 length: 14
D gene: .
V gene: TRBV2
CDR3 protein: CASSETETNYGYTF

CDR3 length: 14
D gene: .
V gene: TRBV5-4
CDR3 protein: CASRQGLGVTEAFF

CDR3 length: 12
D gene: TRBD1
V gene: TRBV28
CDR3 protein: CATSTGVSEAFF

CDR3 length: 13
D gene: .
V gene: TRBV7-8
CDR3 protein: CASSRRGSYEQYF

CDR3 length: 13
D gene: .
V gene: TRBV30
CDR3 protein: CAWSVTANSPLHF

CDR3 length: 12
D gene: .
V gene: TRBV24-1
CDR3 protein: CATESRVYGYTF

CDR3 length: 18
D gene: TRBD2
V gene: TRBV13
CDR3 protein: CASSSIGTSGGATDTQYF

CDR3 length: 13
D gene: .
V gene: TRBV6-5
CDR3 protein: CASRTVGSREQYF

CDR3 length: 13
D gene: .
V gene: TRBV5-1
CDR3 protein: CASSFNRAGEQYF

CDR3 length: 14
D gene: TRBD1
V gene: TRBV10-1
CDR3 protein: CASSPGQHQETQYF

CDR3 length: 14
D gene: TRBD1
V gene: TRBV10-2
CDR3 protein: CASSEADRFGELFF

CDR3 length: 15
D gene: .
V gene: TRBV29-1
CDR3 protein: CSVESDPEAGYGYTF

CDR3 length: 15
D gene: TRBD1
V gene: TRBV6-5
CDR3 protein: CASSNTGVVGHTIYF

CDR3 length: 13
D gene: .
V gene: TRBV5-6
CDR3 protein: CASSTAMDEKLFF